These 18 T cell receptor beta chains came from one sample sequenced in a study of blood T cells in healthy people across ages. Alongside a J-beta primer mix, a sample-barcoded 5' primer served in a second PCR lasting about 6 to 11 cycles. MiXCR, applied by TCRdb to the 5' RACE reads, yields one record per CDR3 protein. This table has some 700,000 distinct CDR3 sequences, 22% appearing once. The sample taken for sequencing was blood. These receptors were obtained from a man in his 70s in good health.

This rearrangement joins TRBV20-1 to TRBJ2-5; 11 bases line up with TRBD2. This CDR3 comprises 15 residues. V trimming: 3 bases; J trimming: 3 bases; junction bases outside the gene matches: 6. Germline-derived CDR1 and CDR2 are DFQATT and SNEGSKA (reference sequence). CDR3 in amino acids: CSARELAGVEETQYF. CDR3 coding DNA: TGCAGTGCTAGGGAACTAGCGGGAGTGGAAGAGACCCAGTACTTC.

The chain combines TRBV7-9 with TRBJ1-6; D is unresolved. Germline loops: CDR1 SEHNR, CDR2 FQNEAQ (reference sequence). The V end was cut by 2 bases, the J end by 3 bases, with 5 bases between. The CDR3 covers 14 residues. CDR3 sequence (DNA): TGTGCCAGCAGCTTAAGGAACTATAATTCACCCCTCCACTTT. This codes for CASSLRNYNSPLHF.

The chain links TRBV14 to TRBJ2-1; TRBD2 agrees at 9 bases. Germline V gene lookup returns CDR1 SGHDN and CDR2 FVKESK. Trimming took 9 bases from V and 3 from J; bases not matched to a gene: 6. The CDR3 spans 14 residues. The CDR3 loop reads CASTIAGVYNEQFF. Here the CDR3 DNA reads TGTGCCAGTACCATAGCGGGGGTCTACAATGAGCAGTTCTTC.

The sample holds one count of this clonotype. J is TRBJ2-1 and V is TRBV5-1, with a tentative D call TRBD1 (6 bases). The germline V gene encodes CDR1 SGHRS and CDR2 YFSETQ. CDR3 length equals 16 residues. Trimming cost V 4 bases and J 9 bases, with 23 bases left between them. The CDR3 sequence is CASSRLGWQGSGEQFF. In DNA, the CDR3 is TGCGCCAGCAGCCGCCTAGGATGGCAGGGGTCGGGTGAGCAGTTCTTC. The full variable domain, in which reference TRBV5-1 and TRBJ2-1 provide the parts outside the CDR3, is KAGVTQTPRYLIKTRGQQVTLSCSPISGHRSVSWYQQTPGQGLQFLFEYFSETQRNKGNFPGRFSGRQFSNSRSEMNVSTLELGDSALYLCASSRLGWQGSGEQFFGPGTRLTVL.

This clonotype was counted a few times. The rearrangement joins TRBV11-1 to TRBJ2-5; TRBD2 is a possible D gene (5 bases). This CDR3 is built from 13 residues. Trimming took off 2 bases at V and 7 bases at J, with 11 bases between the two ends. From germline, CDR1 is SGHAT and CDR2 FQDESV (reference sequence). The CDR3 bases are TGTGCCAGCAGCTTAACGGGGAGTGGGACCCAGTACTTC. As protein: CASSLTGSGTQYF. Drawing the rest from reference TRBV11-1 and TRBJ2-5, the complete variable domain is EAEVAQSPRYKITEKSQAVAFWCDPISGHATLYWYRQILGQGPELLVQFQDESVVDDSQLPKDRFSAERLKGVDSTLKIQPAELGDSAMYLCASSLTGSGTQYFGPGTRLLVL.

The DNA for the CDR3 is TGTGCCAGCAGCGCGGATGAGGCTCTATGGACAAATACGCAGTATTTT. Translating gives CASSADEALWTNTQYF. The genes are TRBV3-1 and TRBJ2-3; perhaps TRBD1 as D (5 bases). Trimming removed 5 bases from V and 7 bases from J, with 22 bases in between. The germline V gene has CDR1 LGHDT and CDR2 YNNKEL (reference sequence). The CDR3 loop spans 16 amino acids.

This clonotype was seen a handful of times. The J gene is TRBJ1-3, the V gene TRBV7-2; no clear D. Germline V gene data show CDR1 as SGHTA and CDR2 as FQGNSA. The CDR3 sequence is 15 residues long. V lost 2 bases and J 2 bases, leaving 10 bases between the germline ends. The CDR3 bases are TGTGCCAGCAGCTTAAAGCCACTCCCTGGAAACACCATATATTTT. Its translation is CASSLKPLPGNTIYF.

The chain has TRBV3-1 and TRBJ2-3, with a weak D call TRBD2 (7 bases). Deletions cut 3 bases from V and 1 base from J, with 14 bases between. Germline V gives CDR1 LGHDT, CDR2 YNNKEL (reference sequence). The CDR3 runs 16 residues. DNA of the CDR3: TGTGCCAGCAGCCATAGGAGGGGGGGGGGCACAGATACGCAGTATTTT. Residues: CASSHRRGGGTDTQYF.

This clonotype was picked up a small number of times. J is TRBJ1-3 and V is TRBV12-3 or TRBV12-4; TRBD1 matches at 7 bases. This CDR3 spans 14 amino acids. Germline trimming cut 7 bases from V and 4 bases from J; bases unmatched to any gene: 7. CDR3: CASIKTGEGNTIYF. The CDR3 DNA follows: TGTGCCAGCATCAAAACAGGGGAAGGAAACACCATATATTTT.

This chain links TRBV14 with TRBJ1-3; unclear D gene. Trimming cost V 0 bases and J 5 bases, with 8 bases left between them. The length of the CDR3 is 14 residues. From germline, CDR1 is SGHDN and CDR2 FVKESK. CDR3 sequence reads: CASSQEAERNTIYF. Here the CDR3 DNA reads TGTGCCAGCAGCCAAGAAGCAGAGAGAAACACCATATATTTT. Variable domain in full (rest from reference TRBV14 and TRBJ1-3): EAGVTQFPSHSVIEKGQTVTLRCDPISGHDNLYWYRRVMGKEIKFLLHFVKESKQDESGMPNNRFLAERTGGTYSTLKVQPAELEDSGVYFCASSQEAERNTIYFGEGSWLTVV.

This chain joins TRBV29-1 and TRBJ2-5; 8 bases agree with TRBD1. In germline, CDR1 is SQVTM, CDR2 ANQGSEA. V gave up 4 bases and J gave up 4 bases; unmatched junction bases: 8. The CDR3 spans 14 residues. CDR3 nucleotides: TGCAGCGTTGCTTCGACAGGGGAAGGAGAGACCCAGTACTTC. This codes for CSVASTGEGETQYF.

In its sample, this clonotype was seen a few times. V gene TRBV20-1 combines with J gene TRBJ2-7; D is ambiguous. The CDR3 extends over 11 amino acids. V lost 6 bases and J lost 3, with 9 bases in between. Germline CDR1 and CDR2: DFQATT and SNEGSKA (reference sequence). The CDR3 region has the DNA TGCAGTGCCCAAAAGGGCTACGAGCAGTACTTC. It specifies CSAQKGYEQYF.

This clonotype was counted only a few times. The chain links TRBV7-7 to TRBJ2-2, with 11 nucleotides matching TRBD2. The CDR3 runs 15 residues. Germline assignment: CDR1 SSHAT and CDR2 FNYEAQ (reference sequence). The V segment lost 5 bases and the J segment 6 bases; nucleotides outside the gene matches: 5. CDR3 DNA: TGTGCCAGCAGCAAGCTAGCGGGGGGCGCCGGGGAGCTGTTTTTT. Residues: CASSKLAGGAGELFF.

This chain uses TRBV28 with TRBJ2-7; 13 bases line up with TRBD2. The J call may be in error: the DNA end matches TRBJ2-5 better. Germline CDR1 is MDHEN and CDR2 is SYDVKM. The CDR3 is 17 amino acids. CDR3 protein: CASSPSLGLAGEETQYF. The CDR3 DNA reads TGTGCCAGCAGTCCGAGTTTAGGACTAGCGGGGGAAGAGACCCAGTACTTC.

On this clonotype itself: Because the CDR3 is missing its conserved closing phenylalanine or tryptophan, this is likely a read error. The chain has TRBV6-6 and TRBJ2-2; 7 nucleotides match TRBD1. After removal of 5 bases from V and 6 bases from J, the junction contained 9 bases not matched to a gene. The V gene's germline CDR1 is MNHNY and CDR2 SVGAGI (reference sequence). The CDR3 runs 15 residues. CDR3: CASSPPTGYAGELFC. CDR3 DNA: TGTGCCAGCAGTCCTCCGACAGGGTACGCCGGGGAGCTGTTTTGT.

The chain uses TRBV20-1 and TRBJ2-4; 9 bases are a match to TRBD2. Germline V lookup: CDR1 DFQATT, CDR2 SNEGSKA (reference sequence). V was clipped by 5 bases and J by 0 bases; unmatched bases: 14. The CDR3 has 18 amino acids. Here the CDR3 DNA reads TGCAGTGCTCCAAGACTTAGCGGGGGTAGACTAGCCAAAAACATTCAGTACTTC. Translated, it gives CSAPRLSGGRLAKNIQYF.

This clonotype was counted between two and nine times. The chain is built from TRBV3-1 and TRBJ2-1; 13 nucleotides match TRBD2. The J call is in doubt because the DNA end fits TRBJ2-7 better. This CDR3 comprises 15 residues. The V gene's germline CDR1 is LGHDT and CDR2 YNNKEL (reference sequence). In nucleotides, the CDR3 is TGTGCCAGCAGCCGACGGACTAGCGGGAGATACGAGCAGTACTTC. Protein: CASSRRTSGRYEQYF.

The rearrangement links TRBV7-8 to TRBJ2-3; 11 bases map to TRBD2. This CDR3 has 15 amino acids. Germline assignment: CDR1 SGHVS and CDR2 FQNEAQ. The J segment lost 2 bases and the V segment lost 6 bases, leaving 4 bases of the junction unmatched. DNA of the CDR3: TGTGCCAGCAGGGTAGCGGGGGGGCTCACAGATACGCAGTATTTT. Its protein product is CASRVAGGLTDTQYF.